This T cell receptor (beta chain) derives from a study of persistence of HIV-infected CD4 T cells. The libraries were made with immunoSEQ version 4 in survey mode. Method: immunoSEQ multiplex PCR; TCRdb's copy keeps in-frame clones and lacks some. The repertoire holds 35,000 to 50,000 clones, with 70% to 90% as singletons. The CDR3 sequence is 13 residues long. The germline gives CDR1 KGHSH, CDR2 LQKENI. Losses at the gene ends were 5 bases for V and 6 bases for J; bases not matched to a gene: 7. Nonspecific anti-CD3/anti-CD28 bead stimulation represents the broad CD4+ T cell repertoire. Sorting selected CD4+ T cells upregulating both CD40 ligand and CD69. A note on this clone: No antigen is known for it.

The receptor was isolated from an adult man with HIV who was CMV-seropositive. Sequences were derived from CD4+ T cells sorted from PBMCs after roughly 18-hour stimulation, sampled from a patient who received antiretroviral therapy. The chain uses TRBV18 and TRBJ2-7, with TRBD1 matching 7 bases. The CDR3 region has the DNA TGTGCCAGCTCAGGGACAGAGCCTCGCGAGCAGTACTTC. This codes for CASSGTEPREQYF.